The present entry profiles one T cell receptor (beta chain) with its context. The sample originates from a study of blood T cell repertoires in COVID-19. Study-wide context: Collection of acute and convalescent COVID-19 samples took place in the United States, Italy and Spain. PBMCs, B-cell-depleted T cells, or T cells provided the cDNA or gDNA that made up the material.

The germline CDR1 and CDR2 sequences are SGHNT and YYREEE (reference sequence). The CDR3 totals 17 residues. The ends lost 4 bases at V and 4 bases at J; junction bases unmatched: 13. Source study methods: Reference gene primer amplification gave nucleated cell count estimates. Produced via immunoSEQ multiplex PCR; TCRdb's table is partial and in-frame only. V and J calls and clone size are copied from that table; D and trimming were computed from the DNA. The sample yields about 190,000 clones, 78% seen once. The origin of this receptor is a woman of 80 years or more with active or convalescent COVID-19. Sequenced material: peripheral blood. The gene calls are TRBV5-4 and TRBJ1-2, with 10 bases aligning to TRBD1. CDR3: CASSPGRDRGSLYGYTF. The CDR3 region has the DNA TGTGCCAGCAGCCCAGGCCGGGACAGGGGATCTCTCTATGGCTACACCTTC.